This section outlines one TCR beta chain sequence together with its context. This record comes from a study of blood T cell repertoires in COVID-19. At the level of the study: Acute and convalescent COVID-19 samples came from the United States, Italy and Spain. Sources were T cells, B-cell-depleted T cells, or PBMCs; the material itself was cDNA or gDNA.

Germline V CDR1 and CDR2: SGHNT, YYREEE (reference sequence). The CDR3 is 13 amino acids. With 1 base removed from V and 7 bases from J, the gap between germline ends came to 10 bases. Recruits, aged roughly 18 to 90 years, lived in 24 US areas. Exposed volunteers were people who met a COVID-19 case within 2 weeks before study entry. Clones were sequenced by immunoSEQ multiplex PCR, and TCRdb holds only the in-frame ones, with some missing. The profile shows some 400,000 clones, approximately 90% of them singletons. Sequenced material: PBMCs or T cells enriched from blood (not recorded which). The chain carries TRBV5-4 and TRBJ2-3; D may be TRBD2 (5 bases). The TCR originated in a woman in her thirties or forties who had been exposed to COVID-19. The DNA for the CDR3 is TGTGCCAGCAGCTTGTCGCCGGACTATACGCAGTATTTT. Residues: CASSLSPDYTQYF.